This is a list of T cell receptor beta chains from one sample in a study of cytotoxic CD8 clonotypes in ibrutinib-treated CLL. Profiling relied on immunoSEQ multiplex PCR, and the TCRdb table lists in-frame clones only, not all of them. This table holds roughly 130,000 clones, 75% to 85% found once. Sequencing was performed on PBMCs, taken after 12 months of ibrutinib treatment. The receptors were sampled from a human donor with chronic lymphocytic leukemia. Each CDR3 is given with its conserved first and last residue. D genes are given only for firm matches. Where a row states a size, it is once, few, many or the class of an expanded clone; other rows omit it.

j_call,d_call,v_call,clone_size,cdr3_aa,cdr3_nt
TRBJ2-1,NA,TRBV10-2,NA,CASSEQGHQYNEQFF,TGCGCCAGCAGTGAGCAGGGACACCAATACAATGAGCAGTTCTTC
TRBJ2-7,TRBD1,TRBV5-4,NA,CASSDRQGPYEQYF,TGTGCCAGCAGCGATAGACAGGGTCCCTACGAGCAGTACTTC
TRBJ2-7,NA,TRBV5-1,NA,CASSPGGQRNYEQYF,TGCGCCAGCAGCCCCGGGGGGCAGAGAAACTACGAGCAGTACTTC
TRBJ2-7,TRBD1,TRBV2,NA,CASMTGENYEQYF,TGTGCCAGCATGACAGGGGAAAACTACGAGCAGTACTTC
TRBJ2-5,TRBD1,TRBV5-1,once,CASSLTGQGQETQYF,TGCGCCAGCAGCTTGACCGGACAGGGCCAAGAGACCCAGTACTTC
TRBJ2-7,NA,TRBV11-2,NA,CASSLDPPYEQYF,TGTGCCAGCAGCTTAGACCCGCCCTACGAGCAGTACTTC
TRBJ2-4,NA,TRBV7-2,NA,CASSFPQNIQYF,TGTGCCAGCAGCTTCCCCCAAAACATTCAGTACTTC
TRBJ2-2,TRBD1,TRBV7-6,NA,CASSKSGQGNTGELFF,TGTGCCAGCAGCAAATCGGGACAGGGGAACACCGGGGAGCTGTTTTTT
TRBJ2-4,TRBD2,TRBV5-4,NA,CASSFYGTSGNSKNIQYF,TGTGCCAGCAGCTTTTACGGCACTAGCGGGAACTCCAAAAACATTCAGTACTTC
TRBJ1-1,NA,TRBV29-1,NA,CSVEDLGREPNTEAFF,TGCAGCGTTGAAGATCTTGGTAGGGAACCGAACACTGAAGCTTTCTTT
TRBJ2-3,NA,TRBV5-8,NA,CASRPGMSTDTQYF,TGTGCCAGTCGACCCGGGATGAGCACAGATACGCAGTATTTT
TRBJ1-1,NA,TRBV6-1,few,CASSLRGHLNTEAFF,TGTGCCAGCAGTCTACGAGGACACCTGAACACTGAAGCTTTCTTT
TRBJ2-7,NA,TRBV19,NA,CASRRTDGYEQYF,TGTGCCAGTAGGAGGACAGACGGCTACGAGCAGTACTTC
TRBJ2-1,NA,TRBV6-5,NA,CASSRTDGREQFF,TGTGCCAGCAGTAGGACCGATGGTCGGGAGCAGTTCTTC
TRBJ2-3,NA,TRBV5-4,NA,CASSRGGDTQYF,TGTGCCAGCAGCCGGGGAGGAGATACGCAGTATTTT
TRBJ2-7,NA,TRBV9,NA,CASSVDASSYEQYF,TGTGCCAGCAGCGTAGACGCTAGCAGCTACGAGCAGTACTTC
TRBJ1-3,NA,TRBV30,NA,CAWSVRGSGNTIYF,TGTGCCTGGAGTGTTAGGGGGAGTGGAAACACCATATATTTT
TRBJ2-2,NA,TRBV29-1,NA,CSVGGGVTGELFF,TGCAGCGTTGGGGGTGGGGTCACCGGGGAGCTGTTTTTT
TRBJ2-7,NA,TRBV6-6,NA,CASCGRVASYEQYF,TGTGCCAGCTGTGGCAGGGTGGCGTCCTACGAGCAGTACTTC
TRBJ2-7,TRBD2,TRBV7-6,few,CASSGGLAGREQYF,TGTGCCAGCAGCGGGGGACTAGCGGGACGCGAGCAGTACTTC
TRBJ1-6,TRBD1,TRBV2,NA,CASSVSDRGGTYNSPLHF,TGTGCCAGCAGTGTTTCAGACAGGGGAGGAACCTATAATTCACCCCTCCACTTT
TRBJ2-7,NA,TRBV7-2,NA,CASSLLGVYEQYF,TGTGCCAGCAGCTTACTCGGGGTCTACGAGCAGTACTTC
TRBJ1-1,NA,TRBV5-1,NA,CASSLNQRGDTEAFF,TGCGCCAGCAGCTTGAATCAGCGGGGGGACACTGAAGCTTTCTTT
TRBJ2-5,TRBD2,TRBV7-2,NA,CASSRGTSGGPLYQETQYF,TGTGCCAGCAGCCGCGGGACTAGCGGGGGACCCCTGTACCAAGAGACCCAGTACTTC
TRBJ2-5,NA,TRBV19,NA,CASSGGTGESWTQYF,TGTGCCAGTAGTGGAGGGACCGGCGAGTCGTGGACCCAGTACTTC
TRBJ2-1,TRBD2,TRBV11-3,NA,CASSLSGRALNEQFF,TGTGCCAGCAGCCTTAGCGGGAGGGCCCTCAATGAGCAGTTCTTC
TRBJ1-1,NA,TRBV27,NA,CASSYMGRETEAFF,TGTGCCAGCAGTTATATGGGTCGGGAGACTGAAGCTTTCTTT
TRBJ2-7,NA,TRBV4-1,once,CASSRMTDSYEQYF,TGCGCCAGCAGCCGGATGACAGACTCCTACGAGCAGTACTTC
TRBJ1-5,NA,TRBV28,NA,CASRTKGSNQPQHF,TGTGCCAGCAGGACGAAGGGTAGCAATCAGCCCCAGCATTTT
TRBJ1-2,TRBD1,TRBV23-1,NA,CASSQTGTENYGYTF,TGCGCCAGCAGTCAAACCGGGACAGAGAACTATGGCTACACCTTC
TRBJ2-5,NA,TRBV10-3,NA,CASSYSREETQYF,TGTGCCAGCAGTTATTCCAGGGAAGAGACCCAGTACTTC
TRBJ2-2,TRBD1,TRBV2,NA,CASIGTENTGELFF,TGTGCCAGCATAGGGACAGAGAACACCGGGGAGCTGTTTTTT
TRBJ2-7,TRBD2,TRBV10-3,NA,CAISFSGSDQYEQYF,TGTGCCATCAGCTTTAGCGGGAGCGATCAATACGAGCAGTACTTC
TRBJ2-1,TRBD2,TRBV9,NA,CASSVGREARFGEQFF,TGTGCCAGCAGCGTAGGGCGGGAGGCTCGATTCGGTGAGCAGTTCTTC
TRBJ2-7,NA,TRBV4-3,NA,CASSQDLAGIKYEQYF,TGCGCCAGCAGCCAAGATCTGGCGGGGATAAAATACGAGCAGTACTTC
TRBJ2-1,TRBD1,TRBV28,NA,CASSNRDRLNSSYNEQFF,TGTGCCAGCAGTAACCGGGACAGGCTTAATAGCTCCTACAATGAGCAGTTCTTC
TRBJ2-7,TRBD2,TRBV19,NA,CARKRLAGGPGYEQYF,TGTGCCAGAAAAAGACTAGCGGGAGGGCCGGGCTACGAGCAGTACTTC
TRBJ2-4,TRBD2,TRBV6-1,few,CASSEGTSAKNIQYF,TGTGCCAGCAGTGAGGGGACTAGTGCCAAAAACATTCAGTACTTC
TRBJ2-7,TRBD1,TRBV19,NA,CASSMGTVAYEQYF,TGTGCCAGTAGTATGGGGACAGTCGCCTACGAGCAGTACTTC
TRBJ2-1,NA,TRBV5-4,once,CASSSLNEQFF,TGTGCCAGCAGCTCCCTCAATGAGCAGTTCTTC
TRBJ2-7,TRBD1,TRBV5-4,few,CASSLAGQGAYEQYF,TGTGCCAGCAGCTTGGCGGGACAGGGGGCTTACGAGCAGTACTTC
TRBJ1-4,NA,TRBV14,NA,CASSLDRVKKLFF,TGTGCCAGCAGCCTTGACCGGGTGAAAAAACTGTTTTTT
TRBJ1-2,TRBD1,TRBV6-1,NA,CASRTGFSGYTF,TGTGCCAGCAGGACAGGGTTTAGTGGCTACACCTTC
TRBJ1-3,NA,TRBV7-6,few,CASSLGQGNTIYF,TGTGCCAGCAGCTTAGGACAGGGAAACACCATATATTTT
TRBJ2-3,NA,TRBV7-8,NA,CASSLAGATDTQYF,TGTGCCAGCAGCTTAGCGGGAGCCACAGATACGCAGTATTTT
TRBJ2-2,NA,TRBV19,NA,CASSLPGRTGELFF,TGTGCCAGTAGTCTTCCAGGGCGCACCGGGGAGCTGTTTTTT
TRBJ1-4,NA,TRBV5-1,NA,CASSVTGSTNEKLFF,TGCGCCAGCAGCGTTACCGGTTCGACTAATGAAAAACTGTTTTTT
TRBJ2-1,NA,TRBV15,NA,CATSRAPGIEQFF,TGTGCCACCAGCAGAGCTCCCGGGATCGAGCAGTTCTTC
TRBJ1-5,NA,TRBV10-2,once,CASSEYRTTGQPQHF,TGCGCCAGCAGTGAGTATCGGACAACAGGTCAGCCCCAGCATTTT